This note documents a single T cell receptor beta chain sequence. The sample originates from a study of response to subunit inactivated influenza vaccine. This CDR3 spans 13 amino acids. Per the germline V gene, CDR1 is DFQATT and CDR2 is SNEGSKA (reference sequence). V shed 3 bases and J shed 2 bases, with 11 bases lying between them. TCRdb itself ran the RT-PCR reads through MiXCR, one entry per CDR3 protein. Here the sample spans hundreds of thousands of distinct CDR3 sequences, around 15% being singletons. The specimen comprised PBMCs from blood, sampled 14 to 15 days before vaccination. The receptor was isolated from a man aged 45 to 65 who received an inactivated influenza vaccine. This sequence joins TRBV20-1 and TRBJ2-7; D might be TRBD1 (5 bases). The CDR3 DNA sequence: TGCAGTGCTAGGGACACAACGACCTACGAGCAGTACTTC. Encoded protein: CSARDTTTYEQYF.